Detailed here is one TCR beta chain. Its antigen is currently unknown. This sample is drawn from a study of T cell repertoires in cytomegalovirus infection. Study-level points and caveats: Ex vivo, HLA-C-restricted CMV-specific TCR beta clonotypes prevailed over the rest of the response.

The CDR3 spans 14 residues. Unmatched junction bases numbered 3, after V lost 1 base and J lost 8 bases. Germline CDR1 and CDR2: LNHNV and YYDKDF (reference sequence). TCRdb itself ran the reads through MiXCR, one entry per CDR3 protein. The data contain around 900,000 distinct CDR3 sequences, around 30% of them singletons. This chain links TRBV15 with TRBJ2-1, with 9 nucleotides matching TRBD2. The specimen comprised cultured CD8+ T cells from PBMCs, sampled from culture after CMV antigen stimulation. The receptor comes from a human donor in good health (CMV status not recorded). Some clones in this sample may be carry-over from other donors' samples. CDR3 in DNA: TGTGCCACCAGCAGAGCTAGCGGGATTGATGAGCAGTTCTTC. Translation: CATSRASGIDEQFF. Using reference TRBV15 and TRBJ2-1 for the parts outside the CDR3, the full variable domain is DAMVIQNPRYQVTQFGKPVTLSCSQTLNHNVMYWYQQKSSQAPKLLFHYYDKDFNNEADTPDNFQSRRPNTSFCFLDIRSPGLGDTAMYLCATSRASGIDEQFFGPGTRLTVL.